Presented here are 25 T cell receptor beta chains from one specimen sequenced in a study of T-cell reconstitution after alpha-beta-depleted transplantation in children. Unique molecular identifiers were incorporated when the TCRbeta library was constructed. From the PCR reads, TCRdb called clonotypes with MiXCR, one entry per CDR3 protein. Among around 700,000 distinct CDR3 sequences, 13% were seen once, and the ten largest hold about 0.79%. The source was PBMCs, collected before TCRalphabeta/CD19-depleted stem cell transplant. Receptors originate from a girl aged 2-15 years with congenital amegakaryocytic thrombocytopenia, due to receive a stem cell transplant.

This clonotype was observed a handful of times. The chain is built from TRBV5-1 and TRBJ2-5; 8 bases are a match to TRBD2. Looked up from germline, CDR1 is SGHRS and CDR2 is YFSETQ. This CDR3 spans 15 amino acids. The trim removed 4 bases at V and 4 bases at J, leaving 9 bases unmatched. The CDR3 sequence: CASSPVRTSRETQYF. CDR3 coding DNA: TGCGCCAGCAGCCCCGTCCGGACTAGCAGAGAGACCCAGTACTTC.

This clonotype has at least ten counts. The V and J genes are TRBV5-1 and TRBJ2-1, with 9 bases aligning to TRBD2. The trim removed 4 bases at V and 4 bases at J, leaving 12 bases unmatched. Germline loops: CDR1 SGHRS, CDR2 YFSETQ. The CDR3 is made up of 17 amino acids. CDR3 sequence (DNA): TGCGCCAGCAGCCAGGATCATAGCGGGAGCCCATACAATGAGCAGTTCTTC. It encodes CASSQDHSGSPYNEQFF.

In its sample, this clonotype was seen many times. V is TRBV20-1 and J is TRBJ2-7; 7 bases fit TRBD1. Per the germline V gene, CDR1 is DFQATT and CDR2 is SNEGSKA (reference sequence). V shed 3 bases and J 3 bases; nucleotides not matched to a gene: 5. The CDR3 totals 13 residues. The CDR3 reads CSASYDRDYEQYF. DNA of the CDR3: TGCAGTGCTAGTTACGACAGGGACTACGAGCAGTACTTC.

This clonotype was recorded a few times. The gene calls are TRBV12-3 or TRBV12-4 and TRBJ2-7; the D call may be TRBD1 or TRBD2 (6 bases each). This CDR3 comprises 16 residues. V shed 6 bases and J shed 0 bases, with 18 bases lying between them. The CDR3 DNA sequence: TGTGCCAGCAGACGACTAGGGGGAGGCCACTCCTACGAGCAGTACTTC. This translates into CASRRLGGGHSYEQYF.

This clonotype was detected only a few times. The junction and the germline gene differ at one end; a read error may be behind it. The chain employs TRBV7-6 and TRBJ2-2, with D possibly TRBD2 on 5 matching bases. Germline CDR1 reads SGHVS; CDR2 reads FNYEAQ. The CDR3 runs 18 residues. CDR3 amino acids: CASSLGPSARTRTGELFF. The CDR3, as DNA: TGTGCCAGCAGCTTAGGCCCGTCCGCCAGGACCCGCACCGGGGAGCTTTTTTTT.

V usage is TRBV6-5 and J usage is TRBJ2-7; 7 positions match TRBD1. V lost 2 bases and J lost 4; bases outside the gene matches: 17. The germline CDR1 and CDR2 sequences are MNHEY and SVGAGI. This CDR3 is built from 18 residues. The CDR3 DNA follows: TGTGCCAGCAGTTACGGGCCCGGCCCGGGACAGAGTGTATACGAGCAGTACTTC. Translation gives CASSYGPGPGQSVYEQYF.

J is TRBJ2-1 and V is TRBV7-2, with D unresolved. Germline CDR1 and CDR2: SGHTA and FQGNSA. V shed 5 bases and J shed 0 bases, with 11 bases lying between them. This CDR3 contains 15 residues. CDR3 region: CASSPSVSSYNEQFF. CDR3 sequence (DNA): TGTGCCAGCAGCCCAAGTGTGAGCTCCTACAATGAGCAGTTCTTC.

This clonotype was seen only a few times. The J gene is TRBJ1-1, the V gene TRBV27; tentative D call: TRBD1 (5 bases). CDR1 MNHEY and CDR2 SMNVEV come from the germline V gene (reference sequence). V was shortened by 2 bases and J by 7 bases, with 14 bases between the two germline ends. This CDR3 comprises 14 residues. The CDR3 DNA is TGTGCCAGCAGTTTAGTGCGGGGGAACGGTGAAGCTTTCTTT. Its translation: CASSLVRGNGEAFF.

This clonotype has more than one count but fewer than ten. The CDR3: CASSVPGSTEAFF. Here the CDR3 DNA reads TGTGCCAGCAGCGTACCTGGGAGCACTGAAGCTTTCTTT. V is TRBV9 and J is TRBJ1-1; no clear D gene. In germline, CDR1 is SGDLS, CDR2 YYNGEE. CDR3 length equals 13 residues. V was clipped by 1 base and J by 4 bases, with 8 bases between them.

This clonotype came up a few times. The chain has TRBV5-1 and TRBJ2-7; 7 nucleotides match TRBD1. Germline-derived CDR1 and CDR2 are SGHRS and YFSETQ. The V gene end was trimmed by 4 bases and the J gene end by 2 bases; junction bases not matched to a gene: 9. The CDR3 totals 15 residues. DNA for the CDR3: TGCGCCAGCAGCCTTCGGGACAGACTAACCTACGAGCAGTACTTC. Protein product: CASSLRDRLTYEQYF.

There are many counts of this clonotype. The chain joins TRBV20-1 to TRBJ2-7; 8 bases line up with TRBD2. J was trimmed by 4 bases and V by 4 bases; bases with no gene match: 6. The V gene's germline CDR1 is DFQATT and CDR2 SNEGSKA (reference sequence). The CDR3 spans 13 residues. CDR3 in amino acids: CSATSSGYYEQYF. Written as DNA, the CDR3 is TGCAGTGCTACATCTAGCGGGTATTACGAGCAGTACTTC.

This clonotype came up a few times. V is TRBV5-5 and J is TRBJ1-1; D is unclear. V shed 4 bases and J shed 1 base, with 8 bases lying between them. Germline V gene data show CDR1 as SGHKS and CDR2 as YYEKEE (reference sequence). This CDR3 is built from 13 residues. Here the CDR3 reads CASSTAGNTEAFF. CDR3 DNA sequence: TGTGCCAGCAGCACCGCGGGGAACACTGAAGCTTTCTTT. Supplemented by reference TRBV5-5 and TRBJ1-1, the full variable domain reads DAGVTQSPTHLIKTRGQQVTLRCSPISGHKSVSWYQQVLGQGPQFIFQYYEKEERGRGNFPDRFSARQFPNYSSELNVNALLLGDSALYLCASSTAGNTEAFFGQGTRLTVV.

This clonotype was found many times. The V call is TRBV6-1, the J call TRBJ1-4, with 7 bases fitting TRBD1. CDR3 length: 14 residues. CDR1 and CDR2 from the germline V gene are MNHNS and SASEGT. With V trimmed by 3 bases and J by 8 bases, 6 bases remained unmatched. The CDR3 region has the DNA TGTGCCAGCAGTGACCCCGGGACAGCCGAAAAACTGTTTTTT. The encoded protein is CASSDPGTAEKLFF.

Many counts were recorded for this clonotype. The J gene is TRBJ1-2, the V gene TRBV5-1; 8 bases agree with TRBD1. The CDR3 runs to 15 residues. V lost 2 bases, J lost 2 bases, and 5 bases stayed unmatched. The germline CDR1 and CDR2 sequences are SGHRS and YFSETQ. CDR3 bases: TGCGCCAGCAGCTTTGGCCGGGACAGGAACTATGGCTACACCTTC. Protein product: CASSFGRDRNYGYTF.

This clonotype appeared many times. The CDR3 here is CASSLLEPRGGELFF. CDR3 in DNA: TGCGCCAGCAGCTTGTTAGAACCCCGTGGCGGGGAGCTGTTTTTT. This chain connects TRBV5-1 to TRBJ2-2; no clear D. The CDR3 spans 15 residues. Germline assignment: CDR1 SGHRS and CDR2 YFSETQ. V was shortened by 1 base and J by 7 bases, with 14 bases between the two germline ends.

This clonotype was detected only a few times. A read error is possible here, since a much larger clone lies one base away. The CDR3 is CASSPRPHEQYF. DNA for the CDR3: TGTGCCAGCAGCCCCCGACCCCACGAGCAGTACTTC. V and J are TRBV7-9 and TRBJ2-7; D gene uncertain. Deletions cut 5 bases from V and 5 bases from J, with 10 bases between. The germline CDR1 and CDR2 sequences are SEHNR and FQNEAQ (reference sequence). The CDR3 runs 12 residues.

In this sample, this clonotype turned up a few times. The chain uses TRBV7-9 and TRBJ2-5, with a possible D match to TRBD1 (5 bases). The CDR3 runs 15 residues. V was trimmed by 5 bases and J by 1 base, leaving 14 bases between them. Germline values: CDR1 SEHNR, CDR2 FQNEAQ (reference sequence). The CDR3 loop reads CASSPLWGSQETQYF. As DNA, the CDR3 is TGTGCCAGCAGCCCCCTATGGGGCAGCCAAGAGACCCAGTACTTC.

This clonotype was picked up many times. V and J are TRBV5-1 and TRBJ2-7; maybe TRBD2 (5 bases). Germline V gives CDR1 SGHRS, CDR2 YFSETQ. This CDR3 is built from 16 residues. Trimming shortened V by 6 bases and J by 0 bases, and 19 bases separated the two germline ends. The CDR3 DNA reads TGCGCCAGCACCCCTCTTGGAGCGGACTTCTCCTACGAGCAGTACTTC. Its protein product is CASTPLGADFSYEQYF. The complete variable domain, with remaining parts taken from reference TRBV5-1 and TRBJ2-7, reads KAGVTQTPRYLIKTRGQQVTLSCSPISGHRSVSWYQQTPGQGLQFLFEYFSETQRNKGNFPGRFSGRQFSNSRSEMNVSTLELGDSALYLCASTPLGADFSYEQYFGPGTRLTVT.

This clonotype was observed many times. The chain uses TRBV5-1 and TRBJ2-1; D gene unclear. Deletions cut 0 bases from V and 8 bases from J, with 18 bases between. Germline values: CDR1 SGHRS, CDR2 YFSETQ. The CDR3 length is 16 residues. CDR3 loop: CASSLVSPLGWDEQFF. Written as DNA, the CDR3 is TGCGCCAGCAGCTTGGTGTCTCCCCTCGGATGGGATGAGCAGTTCTTC.

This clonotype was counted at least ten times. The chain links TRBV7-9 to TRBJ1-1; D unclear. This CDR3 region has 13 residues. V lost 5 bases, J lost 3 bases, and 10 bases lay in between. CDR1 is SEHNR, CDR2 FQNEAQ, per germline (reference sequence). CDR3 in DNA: TGTGCCAGCAGCCCTGACATCTACACTGAAGCTTTCTTT. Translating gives CASSPDIYTEAFF.

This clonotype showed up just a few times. CDR3 protein: CASRGLAGVYEQYF. CDR3 nucleotide sequence: TGCGCCAGCAGGGGACTAGCGGGAGTTTACGAGCAGTACTTC. The chain joins TRBV10-2 to TRBJ2-7; 14 bases agree with TRBD2. The CDR3 has 14 amino acids. Trimming took 6 bases from V and 4 from J; bases not matched to a gene: 2. Looked up from germline, CDR1 is WSHSY and CDR2 is SAAADI.

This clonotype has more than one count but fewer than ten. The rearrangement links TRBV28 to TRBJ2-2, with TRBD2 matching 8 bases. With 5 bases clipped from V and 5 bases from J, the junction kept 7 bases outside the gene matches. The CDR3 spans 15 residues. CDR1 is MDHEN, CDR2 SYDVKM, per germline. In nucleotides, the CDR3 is TGTGCCAGCAGTCTCAGCGGGAGCCTAACCGGGGAGCTGTTTTTT. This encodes CASSLSGSLTGELFF.

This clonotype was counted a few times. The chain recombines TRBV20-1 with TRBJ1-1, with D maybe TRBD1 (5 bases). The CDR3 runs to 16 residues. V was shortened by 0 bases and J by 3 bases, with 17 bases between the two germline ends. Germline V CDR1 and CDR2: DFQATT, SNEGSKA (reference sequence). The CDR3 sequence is CSARDRGSPLDTEAFF. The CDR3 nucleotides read TGCAGTGCTAGAGATAGGGGCAGCCCGTTAGACACTGAAGCTTTCTTT.

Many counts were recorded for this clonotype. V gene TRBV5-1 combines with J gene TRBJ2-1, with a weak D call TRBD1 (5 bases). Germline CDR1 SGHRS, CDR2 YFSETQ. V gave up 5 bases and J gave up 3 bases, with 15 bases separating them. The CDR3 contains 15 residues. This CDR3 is CASRSGLALYNEQFF. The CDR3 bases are TGCGCCAGCAGATCAGGGCTGGCCCTCTACAATGAGCAGTTCTTC. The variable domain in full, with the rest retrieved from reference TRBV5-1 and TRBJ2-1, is KAGVTQTPRYLIKTRGQQVTLSCSPISGHRSVSWYQQTPGQGLQFLFEYFSETQRNKGNFPGRFSGRQFSNSRSEMNVSTLELGDSALYLCASRSGLALYNEQFFGPGTRLTVL.

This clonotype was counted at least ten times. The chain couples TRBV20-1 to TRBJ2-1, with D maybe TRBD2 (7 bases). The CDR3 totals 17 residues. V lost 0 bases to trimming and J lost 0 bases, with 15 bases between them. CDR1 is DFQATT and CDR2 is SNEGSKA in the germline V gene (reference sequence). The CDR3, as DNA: TGCAGTGCTAGAGAGGGGGGGGCGGGTCACTCCTACAATGAGCAGTTCTTC. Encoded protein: CSAREGGAGHSYNEQFF.